The clone carrying this T cell receptor (beta chain) was recorded at least ten times. The antigen is not known. These data originate in a study of T cells in Graves' hyperthyroidism and ophthalmopathy. Amplification of TCR beta CDR3 regions was performed using RNA transcripts as template. A first-round RT-PCR of the TCR CDR3 used the HTBI primer set. Each CDR3 protein gets one entry after TCRdb re-called the multiplex PCR reads with MiXCR. Of about 700,000 distinct CDR3 sequences in the sample, 45% were seen once. General study points: Most thyroid clonotypes that were expanded above 0.001 also turned up in blood. Stable hyperthyroidism was told apart from ophthalmopathy by a model built on 13 V-J features.

Lactation, pregnancy, other autoimmune disease or uncontrolled infection excluded patients. V lost 4 bases to trimming and J lost 6 bases, with 10 bases between them. The CDR3 is 12 amino acids. Germline V gene sequence: CDR1 SGDLS, CDR2 YYNGEE. Input material: peripheral blood or thyroid tissue (not recorded which). This TCR was sampled from an adult man with Graves' disease, either hyperthyroidism or ophthalmopathy (not recorded which). The chain uses TRBV9 and TRBJ1-1; D may be TRBD1 (5 bases). The CDR3 DNA sequence: TGTGCCAGCAGCTCCCTAGGGGCTGAAGCTTTCTTT. Its protein product is CASSSLGAEAFF.